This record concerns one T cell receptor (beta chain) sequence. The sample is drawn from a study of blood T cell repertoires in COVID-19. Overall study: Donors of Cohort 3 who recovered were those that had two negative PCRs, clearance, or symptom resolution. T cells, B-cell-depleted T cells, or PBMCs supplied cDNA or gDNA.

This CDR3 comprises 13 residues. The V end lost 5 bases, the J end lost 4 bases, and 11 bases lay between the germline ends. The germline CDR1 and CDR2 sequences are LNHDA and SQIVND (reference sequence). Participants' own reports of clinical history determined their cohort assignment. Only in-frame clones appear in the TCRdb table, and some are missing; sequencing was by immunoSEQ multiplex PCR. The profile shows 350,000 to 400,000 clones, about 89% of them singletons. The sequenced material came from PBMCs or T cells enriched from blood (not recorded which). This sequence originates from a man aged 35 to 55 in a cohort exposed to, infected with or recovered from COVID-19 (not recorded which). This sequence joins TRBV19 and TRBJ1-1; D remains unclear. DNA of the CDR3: TGTGCCAGTAGTGCGACACCAACCACTGAAGCTTTCTTT. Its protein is CASSATPTTEAFF.